A single sample is the source of the 26 T cell receptor beta chains below, sequenced in a study of cytomegalovirus exposure and HLA in healthy donors. Vbeta (60) and Jbeta (13) primers were used in the PCR. TCRdb's table, derived via immunoSEQ multiplex PCR, lists solely in-frame clones and lacks some. The sample includes 150,000 to 200,000 clones, roughly 87% of them seen just once. Sequencing was done on a sample of PBMCs. The receptors were sampled from a girl under three years old in good health and CMV-seronegative.

The rearrangement uses TRBV19 and TRBJ1-5; D gene ambiguous. V dropped 3 bases and J dropped 7 bases, with 13 bases sitting between them. The CDR3 spans 14 residues. The germline V gene has CDR1 LNHDA and CDR2 SQIVND (reference sequence). The DNA of the CDR3 is TGTGCCAGTAGTATCGGAAGGGAGAAGCAGCCCCAGCATTTT. Translating it yields CASSIGREKQPQHF.

The gene calls are TRBV7-3 and TRBJ2-3; 7 bases fit TRBD2. V dropped 1 base and J dropped 4; count of bases not matched to a gene: 11. In germline, CDR1 is SGHTA, CDR2 FQGTGA. The CDR3 contains 17 residues. The CDR3 loop reads CASSLIGFASGADTQYF. The CDR3 DNA reads TGTGCCAGCAGCTTAATTGGGTTTGCCAGCGGGGCAGATACGCAGTATTTT.

This chain joins TRBV19 and TRBJ2-7; TRBD1 agrees at 8 bases. The CDR3 has 15 residues. The J segment lost 0 bases and the V segment lost 3 bases, leaving 4 bases of the junction unmatched. Germline V gene lookup returns CDR1 LNHDA and CDR2 SQIVND (reference sequence). The CDR3 sequence is CASSIAGTGSYEQYF. Here the CDR3 DNA reads TGTGCCAGTAGTATCGCCGGGACAGGCTCCTACGAGCAGTACTTC.

The chain employs TRBV7-6 and TRBJ1-3, with 7 bases aligning to TRBD1. This CDR3 is 21 amino acids long. Trimming removed 0 bases from V and 5 bases from J; junction bases left unmatched: 22. Germline values: CDR1 SGHVS, CDR2 FNYEAQ. CDR3 DNA: TGTGCCAGCAGCTTAGCGTTGGTGGGGGACAGTAGGGAAATCCTCCGAAACACCATATATTTT. It codes for CASSLALVGDSREILRNTIYF.

This sequence joins TRBV2 and TRBJ1-1; 7 positions match TRBD1. Germline values: CDR1 SNHLY, CDR2 FYNNEI. V lost 6 bases to trimming and J lost 1 base; unmatched junction nucleotides: 8. The CDR3 extends over 15 amino acids. The CDR3 here is CASRMRGRGNTEAFF. Here the CDR3 DNA reads TGTGCCAGCAGAATGAGGGGGCGAGGGAACACTGAAGCTTTCTTT. The full variable domain, its missing parts supplied by reference TRBV2 and TRBJ1-1, is EPEVTQTPSHQVTQMGQEVILRCVPISNHLYFYWYRQILGQKVEFLVSFYNNEISEKSEIFDDQFSVERPDGSNFTLKIRSTKLEDSAMYFCASRMRGRGNTEAFFGQGTRLTVV.

This chain joins TRBV11-2 and TRBJ2-7, with a tentative D call TRBD1 (5 bases). Germline lookup yields CDR1 SGHAT and CDR2 FQNNGV. The CDR3 loop spans 12 amino acids. V lost 0 bases and J 7 bases, leaving 7 bases between the germline ends. In DNA, the CDR3 is TGTGCCAGCAGCTTAGATCAGGGTGAGCAGTACTTC. Protein sequence: CASSLDQGEQYF.

The rearrangement links TRBV5-1 to TRBJ2-7; 7 bases map to TRBD1. The CDR3 is 13 amino acids. V lost 6 bases to trimming and J lost 5 bases; unmatched junction nucleotides: 8. Looked up from germline, CDR1 is SGHRS and CDR2 is YFSETQ. The CDR3 loop reads CASTATGNDEQYF. The CDR3 nucleotides are TGCGCCAGCACGGCGACAGGGAACGACGAGCAGTACTTC.

J is TRBJ2-1 and V is TRBV2, with TRBD1 as a possible D gene (6 bases). The ends were cut back, 7 bases at V and 4 bases at J, with 17 bases in the middle. Germline-derived CDR1 and CDR2 are SNHLY and FYNNEI. This CDR3 comprises 15 residues. CDR3 nucleotide sequence: TGTGCCAGCATTCGAGGTTTAGGGGGTTACAATGAGCAGTTCTTC. The encoded protein is CASIRGLGGYNEQFF.

This clone turned up a few times. The rearrangement joins TRBV6-1 to TRBJ1-4; 7 bases match TRBD1. The CDR3 runs 15 residues. V lost 3 bases to trimming and J lost 3 bases; unmatched junction nucleotides: 4. Germline V gene sequence: CDR1 MNHNS, CDR2 SASEGT. The CDR3 DNA reads TGTGCCAGCAGTGAGCAACAGGGGTCTAATGAAAAACTGTTTTTT. It specifies CASSEQQGSNEKLFF.

This sequence joins TRBV4-3 and TRBJ2-7; 10 nucleotides match TRBD2. The germline gives CDR1 LGHNA, CDR2 YSLEER. V was clipped by 4 bases and J by 2 bases; unmatched bases: 2. This CDR3 contains 14 residues. DNA of the CDR3: TGCGCCAGCAGCCGGACTAGCGGCACCTACGAGCAGTACTTC. This gives the protein CASSRTSGTYEQYF.

This clone was observed once. The CDR3 loop reads CSVTPPNYNEQFF. CDR3 nucleotides: TGCAGCGTGACACCACCCAATTACAATGAGCAGTTCTTC. The chain combines TRBV29-1 with TRBJ2-1, with no clear D. This CDR3 spans 13 amino acids. Trimming took off 6 bases at V and 4 bases at J, with 13 bases between the two ends. The germline gives CDR1 SQVTM, CDR2 ANQGSEA.

The J gene is TRBJ2-2, the V gene TRBV9, with a tentative D call TRBD2 (6 bases). CDR3 length equals 18 residues. Trimming pared 0 bases from V and 2 bases from J, leaving 17 bases between. Germline V CDR1 and CDR2: SGDLS, YYNGEE. The CDR3 loop is CASSVEKPGTPNTGELFF. CDR3 nucleotide sequence: TGTGCCAGCAGCGTAGAGAAACCCGGGACTCCTAACACCGGGGAGCTGTTTTTT.

The chain recombines TRBV6-6 with TRBJ2-1; D remains unclear. This CDR3 spans 14 amino acids. Trimming took off 8 bases at V and 3 bases at J, with 14 bases between the two ends. Germline lookup yields CDR1 MNHNY and CDR2 SVGAGI (reference sequence). The CDR3 DNA reads as TGTGCCAGCGCGGCAGTCAAGATCTACAATGAGCAGTTCTTC. Translation gives CASAAVKIYNEQFF.

The J gene is TRBJ2-6, the V gene TRBV19, with D unclear. V was trimmed by 4 bases and J by 0 bases, leaving 4 bases between them. The CDR3 consists of 14 residues. Germline CDR1 and CDR2: LNHDA and SQIVND (reference sequence). The CDR3 reads CASSKSSGANVLTF. The DNA of the CDR3 is TGTGCCAGTAGTAAGAGCTCTGGGGCCAACGTCCTGACTTTC.

The chain joins TRBV11-1 to TRBJ2-2; no clear D. Germline CDR1 and CDR2: SGHAT and FQDESV (reference sequence). The V gene lost 6 bases and the J gene lost 1 base, with 15 bases spanning the gap. The CDR3 is 16 amino acids. This CDR3 is CASRKAGSWNTGELFF. For the CDR3, the DNA is TGTGCCAGCAGGAAAGCCGGTAGCTGGAACACCGGGGAGCTGTTTTTT.

The V and J genes are TRBV6-6 and TRBJ1-1; tentative D call: TRBD1 (5 bases). This CDR3 has 16 residues. CDR1 is MNHNY and CDR2 is SVGAGI in the germline V gene (reference sequence). Between the trimmed V and J ends, which lost 6 bases and 0 bases, there was a span of 17 bases. The CDR3 DNA is TGTGCCAGCAGAGCGAACCTAGTCAGGGTGAACACTGAAGCTTTCTTT. Translation: CASRANLVRVNTEAFF.

The V and J genes are TRBV30 and TRBJ1-1; D gene uncertain. The CDR3 totals 12 residues. The V gene's germline CDR1 is GTSNPN and CDR2 SVGIG (reference sequence). The V end lost 1 base, the J end lost 4 bases, and 7 bases lay between the germline ends. CDR3 nucleotide sequence: TGTGCCTGGAGTGGGCGGGCCACTGAAGCTTTCTTT. It specifies CAWSGRATEAFF.

This sequence joins TRBV7-2 and TRBJ2-1; 8 bases agree with TRBD2. V was clipped by 3 bases and J by 5 bases; unmatched bases: 6. The CDR3 sequence is 15 residues long. The germline CDR1 and CDR2 sequences are SGHTA and FQGNSA. CDR3 sequence: CASSFTGTSHNEQFF. The CDR3 coding sequence is TGTGCCAGCAGCTTCACCGGGACTAGTCACAATGAGCAGTTCTTC.

As to this clone: Other DNA sequences in this specimen translate into the identical CDR3. V and J are TRBV19 and TRBJ1-5; D is uncertain. Trimming removed 5 bases from V and 2 bases from J, with 10 bases in between. The germline CDR1 and CDR2 sequences are LNHDA and SQIVND (reference sequence). The CDR3 covers 14 residues. CDR3: CASSWWGGNQPQHF. The DNA of the CDR3 is TGTGCCAGTAGTTGGTGGGGAGGCAATCAGCCCCAGCATTTT.

The J gene is TRBJ2-1, the V gene TRBV5-1, with TRBD2 identical over 10 bases. Per the germline V gene, CDR1 is SGHRS and CDR2 is YFSETQ. Germline trimming cut 0 bases from V and 15 bases from J; bases unmatched to any gene: 9. The CDR3 sequence is 14 residues long. CDR3 loop: CASSLGGGLAGVFF. In DNA form, the CDR3 reads TGCGCCAGCAGCTTGGGAGGTGGGCTAGCGGGAGTGTTCTTC.

Worth noting for this clone: A junction boundary mismatches the germline segment, possibly from a read error. The rearrangement joins TRBV2 to TRBJ1-6; tentative D call: TRBD1 (6 bases). The CDR3 spans 11 residues. Germline V gene data show CDR1 as SNHLY and CDR2 as FYNNEI. This CDR3 is CASSERGRQDF. The CDR3 DNA sequence: TGTGCCAGCAGTGAAAGGGGGAGACAAGATTTT.

This chain joins TRBV5-6 and TRBJ2-7; 7 bases line up with TRBD1. With 4 bases clipped from V and 2 bases from J, the junction kept 9 bases outside the gene matches. CDR1 and CDR2 from the germline V gene are SGHDT and YYEEEE. This CDR3 has 15 amino acids. CDR3 protein: CASSGQQGTAYEQYF. CDR3 nucleotide sequence: TGTGCCAGCAGCGGTCAACAGGGGACAGCCTACGAGCAGTACTTC.

The chain joins TRBV4-1 to TRBJ1-3; weak D call: TRBD1 (5 bases). CDR1 and CDR2 from the germline V gene are MGHRA and YSYEKL. This CDR3 is built from 15 residues. V lost 6 bases to trimming and J lost 6 bases, with 18 bases between them. The CDR3 loop reads CASSRDWPGKNTIYF. The DNA of the CDR3 is TGCGCCAGCAGTCGGGACTGGCCCGGGAAAAACACCATATATTTT.

V gene TRBV2 combines with J gene TRBJ2-7; TRBD2 agrees at 8 bases. With V trimmed by 4 bases and J by 6 bases, 14 bases remained unmatched. The germline V gene has CDR1 SNHLY and CDR2 FYNNEI. The CDR3 sequence is 16 residues long. The CDR3 nucleotides read TGTGCCAGCAGTGCGGAAACCGGGACTAGATTCGTCGAGCAGTACTTC. It encodes CASSAETGTRFVEQYF.

The chain has TRBV7-9 and TRBJ2-1; 8 bases map to TRBD2. Trimming took 0 bases from V and 6 from J; bases not matched to a gene: 1. The germline CDR1 and CDR2 sequences are SEHNR and FQNEAQ (reference sequence). The CDR3 spans 14 residues. As DNA, the CDR3 is TGTGCCAGCAGCTTAGCCGGGAGGGGCAATGAGCAGTTCTTC. Its translation: CASSLAGRGNEQFF.

The chain couples TRBV19 to TRBJ2-2; 11 positions match TRBD2. Trimming at V came to 2 bases and at J to 7 bases, leaving 6 bases not matched to a gene. Germline V gene data show CDR1 as LNHDA and CDR2 as SQIVND (reference sequence). There are 16 residues in the CDR3. The chain's CDR3 is CASSIPSGRTGGELFF. In DNA form, the CDR3 reads TGTGCCAGTAGTATACCTAGCGGGAGGACGGGCGGGGAGCTGTTTTTT.